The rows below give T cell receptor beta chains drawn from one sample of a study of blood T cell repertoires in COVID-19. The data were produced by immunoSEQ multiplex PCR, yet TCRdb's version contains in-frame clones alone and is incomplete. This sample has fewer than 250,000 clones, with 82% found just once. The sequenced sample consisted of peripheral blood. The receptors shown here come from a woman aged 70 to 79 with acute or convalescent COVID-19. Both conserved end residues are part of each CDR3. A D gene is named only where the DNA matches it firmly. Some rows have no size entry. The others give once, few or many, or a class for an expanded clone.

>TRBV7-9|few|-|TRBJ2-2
CASRAGENTGELFF
TGTGCCAGCAGAGCGGGCGAGAACACCGGGGAGCTGTTTTTT
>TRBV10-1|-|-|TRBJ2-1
CASSESGTRSNEQFF
TGCGCCAGCAGTGAGTCCGGGACTCGGAGCAATGAGCAGTTCTTC
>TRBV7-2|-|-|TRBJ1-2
CASSSSDKEGGYTF
TGTGCCAGCAGCTCCTCGGACAAGGAAGGTGGCTACACCTTC
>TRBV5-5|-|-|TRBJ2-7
CASSLGPGNEQYF
TGTGCCAGCAGCTTGGGACCGGGGAACGAGCAGTACTTC
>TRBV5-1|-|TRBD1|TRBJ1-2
CASSLGTGEGYTF
TGCGCCAGCAGCTTGGGGACAGGGGAAGGCTACACCTTC
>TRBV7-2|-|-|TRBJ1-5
CASSLAGRGQPQHF
TGTGCCAGCAGCTTAGCGGGGAGAGGTCAGCCCCAGCATTTT
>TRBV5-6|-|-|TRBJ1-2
CASSLGGQNYGYTF
TGTGCCAGCAGCTTGGGTGGACAGAACTATGGCTACACCTTC
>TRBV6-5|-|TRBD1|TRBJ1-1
CASSYRDRETFF
TGTGCCAGCAGTTACCGGGACAGGGAAACTTTCTTT
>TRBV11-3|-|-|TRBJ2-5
CASSLDGGQETQYF
TGTGCCAGCAGCTTAGACGGGGGGCAGGAGACCCAGTACTTC
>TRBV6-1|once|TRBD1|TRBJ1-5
CASSVGTGNGNQPQHF
TGTGCCAGCAGTGTAGGGACAGGTAATGGCAATCAGCCCCAGCATTTT
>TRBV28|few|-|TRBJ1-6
CASSLWRQLTFSPLHF
TGTGCCAGCAGTTTATGGCGGCAGCTGACCTTTTCACCCCTCCACTTT
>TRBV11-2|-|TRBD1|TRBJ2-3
CASSLVPTGIDTQYF
TGTGCCAGCAGCTTAGTCCCGACAGGGATAGATACGCAGTATTTT
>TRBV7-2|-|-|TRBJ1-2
CASSPQTQINYGYTF
TGTGCCAGCAGCCCCCAAACACAGATTAACTATGGCTACACCTTC
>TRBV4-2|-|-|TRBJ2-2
CASSPGQGVGELFF
TGTGCCAGCAGCCCGGGTCAGGGCGTGGGGGAGCTGTTTTTT
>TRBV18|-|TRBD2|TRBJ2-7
CASSPGPSGTYEQYF
TGTGCCAGCTCCCCCGGGCCTAGCGGGACCTACGAGCAGTACTTC
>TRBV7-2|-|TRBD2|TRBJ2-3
CASSPTSARRTDTQYF
TGTGCCAGCAGCCCGACTAGCGCCAGGCGCACAGATACGCAGTATTTT
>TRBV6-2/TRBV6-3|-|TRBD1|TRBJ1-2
CASSYTQGSYGYTF
TGTGCCAGCAGTTACACACAGGGGAGCTATGGCTACACCTTC
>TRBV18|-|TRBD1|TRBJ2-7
CASSQGQGSSYEQYF
TGTGCCAGCTCCCAGGGACAGGGGAGCTCCTACGAGCAGTACTTC
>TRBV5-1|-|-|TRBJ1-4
CASSLTGITNEKLFF
TGCGCCAGCAGCCTAACCGGGATAACTAATGAAAAACTGTTTTTT
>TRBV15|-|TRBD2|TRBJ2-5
CATSGGGLAQETQYF
TGTGCCACCAGCGGAGGGGGACTAGCGCAAGAGACCCAGTACTTC
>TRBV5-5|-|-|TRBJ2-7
CASSLGSAGLALEQYF
TGTGCCAGCAGCTTGGGTTCCGCGGGGCTTGCCCTCGAGCAGTACTTC
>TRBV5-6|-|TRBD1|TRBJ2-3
CASSSKGGEIIDTQYF
TGTGCCAGCAGCTCCAAAGGGGGCGAGATCATAGATACGCAGTATTTT
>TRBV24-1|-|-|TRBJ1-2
CATSQGGNYGYTF
TGTGCCACCAGTCAGGGCGGTAACTATGGCTACACCTTC
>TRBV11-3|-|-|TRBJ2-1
CASSLAAGRYNEQFF
TGTGCCAGCAGCTTAGCGGCAGGGCGGTACAATGAGCAGTTCTTC
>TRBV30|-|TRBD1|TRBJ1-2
CAWNRGRMGGTF
TGTGCCTGGAACAGGGGCAGAATGGGGGGCACCTTC
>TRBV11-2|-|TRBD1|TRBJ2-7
CASSLWTGSYEQYF
TGTGCCAGCAGCCTTTGGACAGGGAGCTACGAGCAGTACTTC
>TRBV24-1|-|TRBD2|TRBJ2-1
CATSGLGAYNEQFF
TGTGCCACCTCCGGACTAGGGGCCTACAATGAGCAGTTCTTC
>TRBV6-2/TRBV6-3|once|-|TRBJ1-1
CASSYTFGEGITEAFF
TGTGCCAGCAGTTATACCTTTGGTGAGGGTATCACTGAAGCTTTCTTT
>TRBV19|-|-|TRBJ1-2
CASSIGLLTEYGYTF
TGTGCCAGTAGTATAGGTCTTTTGACAGAGTATGGCTACACCTTC
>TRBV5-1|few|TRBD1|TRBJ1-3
CASSIGTGGFSGNTIYF
TGCGCCAGCAGCATAGGGACAGGGGGATTCTCTGGAAACACCATATATTTT
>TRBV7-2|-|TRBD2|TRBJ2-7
CASSPRAAGAGGLYEQYF
TGTGCCAGCAGCCCCCGAGCCGCGGGAGCGGGGGGGCTGTACGAGCAGTACTTC
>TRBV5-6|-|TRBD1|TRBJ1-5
CASSLGTGRDQPQHF
TGTGCCAGCAGCTTGGGGACAGGGCGGGATCAGCCCCAGCATTTT
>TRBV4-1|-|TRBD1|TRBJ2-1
CASSQGGTANNEQFF
TGCGCCAGCAGCCAAGGGGGGACAGCTAACAATGAGCAGTTCTTC
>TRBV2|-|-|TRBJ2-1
CASSDTPRGNEQFF
TGTGCCAGCAGTGATACACCTCGAGGGAATGAGCAGTTCTTC
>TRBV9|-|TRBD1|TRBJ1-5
CASSKGTGLSNQPQHF
TGTGCCAGCAGCAAAGGGACAGGGCTAAGCAATCAGCCCCAGCATTTT
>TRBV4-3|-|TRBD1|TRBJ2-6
CASSQEQGAELGANVLTF
TGCGCCAGCAGCCAAGAGCAGGGGGCAGAACTTGGGGCCAACGTCCTGACTTTC
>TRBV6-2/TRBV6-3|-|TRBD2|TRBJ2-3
CASSYGLAGDPSTDTQYF
TGTGCCAGCAGTTACGGCCTAGCGGGGGACCCTAGCACAGATACGCAGTATTTT
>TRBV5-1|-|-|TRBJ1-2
CASSLFHTNYGYTF
TGCGCCAGCAGCCTTTTCCACACTAACTATGGCTACACCTTC
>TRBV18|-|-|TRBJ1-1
CASSRQAEAFF
TGTGCCAGCTCACGACAGGCTGAAGCTTTCTTT
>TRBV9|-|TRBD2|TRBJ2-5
CASSVGTSREAQYF
TGTGCCAGCAGCGTAGGGACTAGTAGGGAGGCCCAGTACTTC
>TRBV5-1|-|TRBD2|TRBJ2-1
CASSLSGLAGGSNEQFF
TGCGCCAGCAGCTTGTCAGGACTAGCGGGGGGAAGCAATGAGCAGTTCTTC
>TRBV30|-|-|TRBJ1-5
CAWSAGHSLNQPQHF
TGTGCCTGGAGTGCGGGACACAGTCTTAATCAGCCCCAGCATTTT
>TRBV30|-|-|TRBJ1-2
CAWSDRYGYTF
TGTGCCTGGAGTGATCGCTATGGCTACACCTTC
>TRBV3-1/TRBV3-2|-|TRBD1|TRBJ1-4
CASSHLPSSGTAATNEKLFF
TGTGCCAGCAGCCATCTTCCCTCGTCCGGGACAGCTGCAACTAATGAAAAACTGTTTTTT
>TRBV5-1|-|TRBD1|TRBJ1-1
CASSSWTGWTEAFF
TGCGCCAGCAGCTCGTGGACAGGGTGGACTGAAGCTTTCTTT
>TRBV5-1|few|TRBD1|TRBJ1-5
CASSLGQGLNQPQHF
TGCGCCAGCAGCTTGGGACAGGGGCTTAATCAGCCCCAGCATTTT
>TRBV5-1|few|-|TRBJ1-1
CASSPAGGLNTEAFF
TGCGCCAGCAGCCCGGCGGGGGGCTTGAACACTGAAGCTTTCTTT
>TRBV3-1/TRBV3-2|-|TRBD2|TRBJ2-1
CASSQDGLAGGNEQFF
TGTGCCAGCAGCCAAGATGGGCTAGCGGGGGGTAATGAGCAGTTCTTC
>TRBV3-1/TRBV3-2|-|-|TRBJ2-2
CASRTAQNTGELFF
TGTGCCAGCCGGACAGCGCAGAACACCGGGGAGCTGTTTTTT
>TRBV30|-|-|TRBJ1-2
CAWSPPDRIRHGYTF
TGTGCCTGGAGTCCCCCCGACAGGATTCGGCATGGCTACACCTTC
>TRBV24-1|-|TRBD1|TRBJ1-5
CATSESARTGGTNQPQHF
TGTGCCACCAGTGAATCTGCCAGGACAGGGGGCACCAACCAGCCCCAGCATTTT
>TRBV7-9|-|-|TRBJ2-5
CASSYAARETQYF
TGTGCCAGCAGCTATGCCGCGCGAGAGACCCAGTACTTC
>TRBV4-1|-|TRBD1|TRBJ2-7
CASSQTGTGREQYF
TGCGCCAGCAGCCAAACCGGGACAGGGAGGGAGCAGTACTTC
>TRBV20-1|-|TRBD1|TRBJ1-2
CSAGQGYGYTF
TGCAGTGCTGGACAGGGTTATGGCTACACCTTC
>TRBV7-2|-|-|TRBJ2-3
CASSFRTQTDTQYF
TGTGCCAGCAGCTTCAGGACTCAAACAGATACGCAGTATTTT
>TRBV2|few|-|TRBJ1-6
CACHGGDSPLHF
TGTGCCTGTCATGGCGGGGATTCACCCCTCCACTTT
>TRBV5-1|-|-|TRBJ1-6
CASSLGPGNSPLHF
TGCGCCAGCAGCTTGGGTCCGGGGAATTCACCCCTCCACTTT
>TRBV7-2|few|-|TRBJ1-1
CASSPTGNTEAFF
TGTGCCAGCAGCCCGACAGGGAACACTGAAGCTTTCTTT
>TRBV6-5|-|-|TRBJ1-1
CASITSGRANTEAFF
TGTGCCAGCATCACCTCTGGCAGGGCGAACACTGAAGCTTTCTTT